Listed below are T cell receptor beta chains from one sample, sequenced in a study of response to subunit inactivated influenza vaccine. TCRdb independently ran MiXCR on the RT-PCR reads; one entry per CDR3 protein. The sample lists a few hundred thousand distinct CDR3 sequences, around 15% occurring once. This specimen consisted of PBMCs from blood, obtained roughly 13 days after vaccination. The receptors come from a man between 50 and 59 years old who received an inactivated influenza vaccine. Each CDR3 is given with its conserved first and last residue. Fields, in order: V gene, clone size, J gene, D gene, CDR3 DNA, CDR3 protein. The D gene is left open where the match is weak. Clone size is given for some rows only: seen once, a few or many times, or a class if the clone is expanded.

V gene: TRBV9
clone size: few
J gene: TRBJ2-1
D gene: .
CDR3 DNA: TGTGCCAGCAGCGTAGGGACGTCGGATGAGCAGTTCTTC
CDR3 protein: CASSVGTSDEQFF

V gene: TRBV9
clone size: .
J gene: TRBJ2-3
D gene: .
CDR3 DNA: TGTGCCAGCAGCGCGGACCGTCGTGGGGGATCCACAGATACGCAGTATTTT
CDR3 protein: CASSADRRGGSTDTQYF

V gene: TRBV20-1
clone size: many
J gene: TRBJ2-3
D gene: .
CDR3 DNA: TGCAGTGCCCCGGTGCTCCCCCACCGGGCAGATACGCAGTATTTT
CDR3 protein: CSAPVLPHRADTQYF

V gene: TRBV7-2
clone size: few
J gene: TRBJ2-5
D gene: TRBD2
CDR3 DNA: TGTGCCAGCAGAGAGGTAGCGGGGGCCCTCCAAGAGACCCAGTACTTC
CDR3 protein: CASREVAGALQETQYF

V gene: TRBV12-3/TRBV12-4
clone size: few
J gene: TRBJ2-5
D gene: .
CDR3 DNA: TGTGCCAGCTGTGGGGCGGCCCTTAAAGAGACCCAGTACTTC
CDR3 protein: CASCGAALKETQYF

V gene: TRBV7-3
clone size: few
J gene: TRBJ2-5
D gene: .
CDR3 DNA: TGTGCCAGCAGCTTAAACCCCCTTGGGGAGACCCAGTACTTC
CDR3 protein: CASSLNPLGETQYF

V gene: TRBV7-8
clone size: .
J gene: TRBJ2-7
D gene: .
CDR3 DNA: TGTGCCAGCAGCTTTACAGCGCGCACAGGATGGACCTACGAGCAGTACTTC
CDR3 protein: CASSFTARTGWTYEQYF

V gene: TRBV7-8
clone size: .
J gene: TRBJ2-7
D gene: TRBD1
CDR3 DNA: TGTGCCAGCAGCCCGGGACAGAACTCCTACTACGAGCAGTACTTC
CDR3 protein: CASSPGQNSYYEQYF

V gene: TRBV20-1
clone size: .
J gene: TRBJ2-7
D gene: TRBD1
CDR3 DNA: TGCAGTGCCATTACTAGGACAGGGGAAAGCGAGCAGTACTTC
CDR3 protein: CSAITRTGESEQYF

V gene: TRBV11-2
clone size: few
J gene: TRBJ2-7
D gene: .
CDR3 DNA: TGTGCCAGCAGCTCAAGAAACTGGGGAGTCTACGAGCAGTACTTC
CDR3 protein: CASSSRNWGVYEQYF

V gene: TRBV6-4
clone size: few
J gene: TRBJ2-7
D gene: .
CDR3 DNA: TGTGCCAGCAGCGCCCCTGGCAGGAGGTACGAGCAGTACTTC
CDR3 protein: CASSAPGRRYEQYF

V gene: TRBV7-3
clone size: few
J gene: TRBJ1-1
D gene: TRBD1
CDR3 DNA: TGTGCAACCCGAGAGGGGGCGAACACTGAAGCTTTCTTT
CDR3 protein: CATREGANTEAFF

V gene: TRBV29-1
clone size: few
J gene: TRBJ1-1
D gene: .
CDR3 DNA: TGCAGCGTTGAACCGGGGTGGACTGAAGCTTTCTTT
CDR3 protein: CSVEPGWTEAFF

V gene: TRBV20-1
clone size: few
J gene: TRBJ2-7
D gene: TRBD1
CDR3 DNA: TGCAGTGCTCGAACCCCCGGGACAGGGACCTACGAGCAGTACTTC
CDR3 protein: CSARTPGTGTYEQYF

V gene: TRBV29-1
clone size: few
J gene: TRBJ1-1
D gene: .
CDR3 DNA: TGCAGCGTTGGGGTGACAGTAAACACTGAAGCTTTCTTT
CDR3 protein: CSVGVTVNTEAFF

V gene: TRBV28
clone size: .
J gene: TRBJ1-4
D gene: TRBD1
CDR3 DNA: TGTGCCAGCAGTTTGGGACAGATTGAAAAACTGTTTTTT
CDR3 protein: CASSLGQIEKLFF

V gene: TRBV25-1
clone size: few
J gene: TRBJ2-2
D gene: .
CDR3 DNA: TGTGCCAGCAGCGAAGTGGGCACCGGGGAGCTGTTTTTT
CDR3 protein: CASSEVGTGELFF

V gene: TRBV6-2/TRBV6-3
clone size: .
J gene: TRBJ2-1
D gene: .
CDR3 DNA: TGTGCCAGCAGTTACGCCAGCAATGAGCAGTTCTTC
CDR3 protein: CASSYASNEQFF

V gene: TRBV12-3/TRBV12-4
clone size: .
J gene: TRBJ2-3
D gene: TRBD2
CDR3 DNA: TGTGCCAGCAGTTTAGCCTCGGGACTAGCGGGAAACACAGATACGCAGTATTTT
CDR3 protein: CASSLASGLAGNTDTQYF

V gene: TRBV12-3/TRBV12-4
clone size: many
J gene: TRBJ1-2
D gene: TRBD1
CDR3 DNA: TGTGCCAGCAGCAGGGACAGGGGTTATGGCTACACCTTC
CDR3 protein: CASSRDRGYGYTF